This T cell receptor (beta chain) was retrieved from a study of shared clonotypes between healthy human individuals. Naive-designated CD8 cells lacked CD45RO, were positively enriched for CCR7, and omitted terminally differentiated effector memory CD45RA+ cells. The study ran the assay at deep level. Method: immunoSEQ multiplex PCR; TCRdb's copy keeps in-frame clones and lacks some. There are about 2.1 million clones in the sample; 85% to 95% occur only once, and approximately 1.7% lies in the top ten. The CDR3 runs 15 residues. Germline V gene sequence: CDR1 MNHNS, CDR2 SASEGT. Trimming pared 2 bases from V and 4 bases from J, leaving 14 bases between.

V is TRBV6-1 and J is TRBJ1-1; TRBD1 might be the D (5 bases). The TCR originated in a man younger than 35 in good health. Some clones in this sample may be carry-over from other donors' samples. The sample was naive CD8+ T cells from PBMCs. The CDR3 is CASSERTGTFTEAFF. In DNA form, the CDR3 reads TGTGCCAGCAGTGAAAGAACCGGGACCTTCACTGAAGCTTTCTTT.